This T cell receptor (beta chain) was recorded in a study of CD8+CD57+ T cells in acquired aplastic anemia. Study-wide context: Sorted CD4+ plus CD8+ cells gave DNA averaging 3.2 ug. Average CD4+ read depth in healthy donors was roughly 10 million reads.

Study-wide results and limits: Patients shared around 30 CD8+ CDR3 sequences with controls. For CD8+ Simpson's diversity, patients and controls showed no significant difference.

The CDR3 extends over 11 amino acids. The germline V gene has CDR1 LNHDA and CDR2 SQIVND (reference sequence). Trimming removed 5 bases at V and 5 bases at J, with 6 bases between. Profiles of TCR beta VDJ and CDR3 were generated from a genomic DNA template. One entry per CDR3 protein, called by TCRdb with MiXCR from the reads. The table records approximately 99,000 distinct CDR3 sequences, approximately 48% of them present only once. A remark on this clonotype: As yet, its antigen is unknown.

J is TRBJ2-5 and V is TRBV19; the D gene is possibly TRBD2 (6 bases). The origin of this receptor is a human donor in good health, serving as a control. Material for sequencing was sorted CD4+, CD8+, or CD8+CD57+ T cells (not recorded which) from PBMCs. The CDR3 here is CASSRGETQYF. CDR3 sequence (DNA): TGTGCCAGTAGTCGGGGGGAGACCCAGTACTTC.